The rows below give T cell receptor beta chains drawn from one sample of a study of blood T cell repertoires in COVID-19. Data came from immunoSEQ multiplex PCR; TCRdb stores just in-frame clones and leaves some out. The sample yields around 170,000 clones, roughly 80% seen once. The sequenced sample consisted of peripheral blood. These receptors all come from a woman in her thirties or forties with acute or convalescent COVID-19. The CDR3 runs from the conserved cysteine through the conserved F or W. The D gene is left open where the match is weak. Some rows mark clone size as missing; the rest say once, few, many or name a class of expanded clone.

TRBV28,TRBD2,TRBJ2-3,-,CASSGDYTDTQYF,TGTGCCAGCAGTGGGGACTACACAGATACGCAGTATTTT
TRBV7-8,-,TRBJ1-6,-,CASSLLGAGGISPLHF,TGTGCCAGCAGCTTACTCGGCGCGGGAGGGATTTCACCCCTCCACTTT
TRBV4-2,TRBD2,TRBJ2-3,-,CASSQVLAGGTDTQYF,TGTGCCAGCAGCCAAGTTTTGGCGGGGGGCACAGATACGCAGTATTTT
TRBV7-2,TRBD1,TRBJ1-5,-,CASSWGTVSNQPQHF,TGTGCCAGCAGCTGGGGGACAGTAAGCAATCAGCCCCAGCATTTT
TRBV15,-,TRBJ2-2,-,CATSRDGRNTGELFF,TGTGCCACCAGCAGAGACGGGAGAAACACCGGGGAGCTGTTTTTT
TRBV5-1,-,TRBJ2-5,-,CASSSRDSQETQYF,TGCGCCAGCAGCTCCCGGGACTCACAAGAGACCCAGTACTTC
TRBV9,-,TRBJ1-1,-,CASSAEVNTEAFF,TGTGCCAGCAGCGCAGAGGTGAACACTGAAGCTTTCTTT
TRBV7-2,-,TRBJ1-1,-,CASTIGRGFYTEAFF,TGTGCCAGCACTATCGGCCGAGGGTTTTACACTGAAGCTTTCTTT
TRBV5-1,TRBD1,TRBJ2-1,-,CASSHGTGSYNEQFF,TGCGCCAGCAGCCACGGGACAGGATCCTACAATGAGCAGTTCTTC
TRBV20-1,-,TRBJ1-2,-,CSASRSGVVNGYTF,TGCAGTGCTAGTAGATCGGGGGTGGTTAATGGCTACACCTTC
TRBV5-4,-,TRBJ2-4,-,CASSFGHTAKNIQYF,TGTGCCAGCAGCTTTGGACATACGGCCAAAAACATTCAGTACTTC
TRBV3-1/TRBV3-2,-,TRBJ1-6,-,CASSSLYSPLHF,TGTGCCAGCAGCTCCCTTTATTCACCCCTCCACTTT
TRBV7-9,TRBD1,TRBJ1-6,once,CASSLTTGGNSPLHF,TGTGCCAGCAGCTTAACGACAGGGGGTAATTCACCCCTCCACTTT
TRBV19,-,TRBJ2-2,-,CASSGGNTGELFF,TGTGCCAGTAGCGGGGGAAACACCGGGGAGCTGTTTTTT
TRBV7-7,TRBD2,TRBJ2-5,-,CASSPRTSPAETQYF,TGTGCCAGCAGTCCACGGACTAGTCCGGCGGAGACCCAGTACTTC
TRBV9,-,TRBJ2-3,-,CASSVNELARMADTQYF,TGTGCCAGCAGCGTAAACGAACTAGCCCGGATGGCAGATACGCAGTATTTT
TRBV6-2/TRBV6-3,-,TRBJ1-2,-,CASSSQGYGGYTF,TGTGCCAGCAGTTCCCAGGGCTATGGTGGCTACACCTTC
TRBV19,-,TRBJ2-7,-,CASSIDFREQYF,TGTGCCAGTAGTATAGATTTCCGCGAGCAGTACTTC
TRBV7-9,-,TRBJ2-7,-,CASSLASRGVEQYF,TGTGCCAGCAGCTTGGCTTCCAGGGGTGTCGAGCAGTACTTC
TRBV7-9,TRBD1,TRBJ1-1,-,CASRPGQGAMDTEAFF,TGTGCCAGCAGACCCGGACAGGGGGCGATGGACACTGAAGCTTTCTTT
TRBV20-1,-,TRBJ2-7,-,CSAPRALEQYF,TGCAGTGCCCCGCGGGCGCTCGAGCAGTACTTC
TRBV6-5,-,TRBJ2-7,once,CASSLGYEQYF,TGTGCCAGCAGCCTAGGTTACGAGCAGTACTTC
TRBV4-2,TRBD1,TRBJ2-5,-,CASSHGQGKETQYF,TGTGCCAGCAGCCACGGACAGGGAAAAGAGACCCAGTACTTC
TRBV6-5,-,TRBJ1-2,-,CASNYVNSRDGYTF,TGTGCCAGCAACTACGTAAATTCCCGAGATGGCTACACCTTC
TRBV6-1,-,TRBJ1-5,-,CASSETGGQPQHF,TGTGCCAGCAGTGAAACGGGGGGCCAGCCCCAGCATTTT
TRBV7-3,-,TRBJ2-5,-,CASSPGKQETQYF,TGTGCCAGCAGTCCCGGGAAGCAAGAGACCCAGTACTTC
TRBV5-1,TRBD1,TRBJ1-2,-,CASSGQEMSGYTF,TGCGCCAGCAGTGGACAGGAAATGTCGGGCTACACCTTC
TRBV28,-,TRBJ1-2,once,CASSEGGHSYYGYTF,TGTGCCAGCAGCGAAGGCGGGCATTCGTACTATGGCTACACCTTC
TRBV28,TRBD1,TRBJ1-4,-,CASLDRELSEKLFF,TGTGCCAGCCTCGACAGGGAACTGAGTGAAAAACTGTTTTTT
TRBV7-9,TRBD1,TRBJ2-6,-,CASSLRTGSGANVLTF,TGTGCCAGCAGCTTAAGGACAGGCTCTGGGGCCAACGTCCTGACTTTC
TRBV7-8,-,TRBJ1-1,once,CASSLGTGLGAEAFF,TGTGCCAGCAGCTTAGGAACAGGGCTCGGCGCTGAAGCTTTCTTT
TRBV6-2/TRBV6-3,-,TRBJ2-3,-,CASSYSRANTDTQYF,TGTGCCAGCAGTTACTCGAGAGCGAACACAGATACGCAGTATTTT
TRBV4-2,TRBD2,TRBJ2-7,few,CASSQGLAGAFYEQYF,TGTGCCAGCAGCCAAGGACTAGCGGGAGCCTTTTACGAGCAGTACTTC
TRBV29-1,-,TRBJ2-7,-,CSTTGTSYEQYF,TGCAGCACAACAGGGACCTCCTACGAGCAGTACTTC
TRBV7-8,-,TRBJ1-1,-,CASSLSEGRTEAFF,TGTGCCAGCAGCTTAAGTGAGGGAAGGACTGAAGCTTTCTTT
TRBV7-2,TRBD2,TRBJ2-7,-,CASSLGAGTSSYEQYF,TGTGCCAGCAGCCTGGGGGCGGGGACTAGCTCCTACGAGCAGTACTTC
TRBV28,-,TRBJ1-5,medium-sized,CASLGNQDTDRVGNQPQHF,TGTGCCAGTCTAGGCAACCAGGACACCGACCGGGTCGGCAATCAGCCCCAGCATTTT
TRBV30,-,TRBJ1-1,-,CAWRSQEAFF,TGTGCCTGGAGGAGCCAAGAAGCTTTCTTT
TRBV28,TRBD1,TRBJ1-1,-,CASTRDREAGFEAFF,TGTGCCAGCACCAGGGACAGGGAGGCGGGGTTTGAAGCTTTCTTT
TRBV3-1/TRBV3-2,TRBD2,TRBJ2-7,-,CASSQGPSGRFSYEQYF,TGTGCCAGCAGCCAAGGCCCTAGCGGGAGATTTTCCTACGAGCAGTACTTC
TRBV14,TRBD2,TRBJ2-1,-,CASSQGTSGSYNEQFF,TGTGCCAGCAGCCAGGGGACTAGCGGGTCCTACAATGAGCAGTTCTTC
TRBV23-1,-,TRBJ2-2,-,CASSRKNQPTLDSGELFF,TGCGCCAGCAGCCGAAAAAACCAGCCAACCTTGGACAGCGGGGAGCTGTTTTTT
TRBV27,TRBD1,TRBJ2-1,once,CASRGQGANEQFF,TGTGCCAGCCGGGGACAGGGGGCCAATGAGCAGTTCTTC
TRBV19,TRBD1,TRBJ1-6,few,CASSPPGQHNSPLHF,TGTGCCAGTAGTCCCCCGGGACAGCACAATTCACCCCTCCACTTT
TRBV5-8,-,TRBJ2-5,-,CASSLLNSLETQYF,TGTGCCAGCAGCTTGCTTAACAGCCTCGAGACCCAGTACTTC
TRBV6-5,-,TRBJ1-2,-,CASSVQSGTNYGYTF,TGTGCCAGCTCGGTCCAATCCGGGACAAACTATGGCTACACCTTC
TRBV11-2,TRBD2,TRBJ2-4,-,CASSLGGTTTPGNIQYF,TGTGCCAGCAGCTTAGGCGGGACTACAACACCAGGGAACATTCAGTACTTC
TRBV19,-,TRBJ2-7,-,CASSNWGHEHEQYF,TGTGCCAGTTCGAATTGGGGCCACGAGCACGAGCAGTACTTC
TRBV6-5,-,TRBJ2-1,-,CASTKYNEQFF,TGTGCCAGCACTAAATACAATGAGCAGTTCTTC
TRBV6-1,TRBD2,TRBJ2-5,-,CASSEAQGWGGETQYF,TGTGCCAGCAGTGAAGCGCAGGGTTGGGGGGGAGAGACCCAGTACTTC
TRBV5-1,-,TRBJ2-1,-,CASSLGGVVGNEQFF,TGCGCCAGCAGCTTAGGAGGGGTGGTGGGCAATGAGCAGTTCTTC